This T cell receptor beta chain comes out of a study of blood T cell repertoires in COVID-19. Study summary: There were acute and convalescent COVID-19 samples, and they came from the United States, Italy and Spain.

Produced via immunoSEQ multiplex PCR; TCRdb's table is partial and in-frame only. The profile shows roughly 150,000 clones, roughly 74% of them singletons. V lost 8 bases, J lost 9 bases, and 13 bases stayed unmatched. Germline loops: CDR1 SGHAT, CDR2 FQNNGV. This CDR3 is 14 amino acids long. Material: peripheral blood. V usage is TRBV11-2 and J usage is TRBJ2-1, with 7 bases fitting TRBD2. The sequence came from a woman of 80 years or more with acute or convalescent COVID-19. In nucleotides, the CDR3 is TGTGCCAGCCTCCTGGGGGAGGGCTACGGTGAGCAGTTCTTC. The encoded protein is CASLLGEGYGEQFF.